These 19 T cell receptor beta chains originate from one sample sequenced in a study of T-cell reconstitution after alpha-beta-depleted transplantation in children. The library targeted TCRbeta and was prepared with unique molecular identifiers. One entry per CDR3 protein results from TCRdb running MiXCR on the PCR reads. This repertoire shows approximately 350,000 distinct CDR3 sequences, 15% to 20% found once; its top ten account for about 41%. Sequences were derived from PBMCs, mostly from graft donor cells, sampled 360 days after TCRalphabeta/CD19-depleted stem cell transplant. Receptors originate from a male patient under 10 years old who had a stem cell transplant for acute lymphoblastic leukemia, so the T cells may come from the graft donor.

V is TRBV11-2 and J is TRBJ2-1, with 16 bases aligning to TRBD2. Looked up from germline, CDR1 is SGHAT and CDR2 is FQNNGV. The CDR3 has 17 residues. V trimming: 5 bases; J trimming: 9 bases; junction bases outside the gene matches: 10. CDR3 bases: TGTGCCAGCAGCCTCATCGGGACTAGCGGGAGGGCCACTGAGCAGTTCTTC. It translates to CASSLIGTSGRATEQFF.

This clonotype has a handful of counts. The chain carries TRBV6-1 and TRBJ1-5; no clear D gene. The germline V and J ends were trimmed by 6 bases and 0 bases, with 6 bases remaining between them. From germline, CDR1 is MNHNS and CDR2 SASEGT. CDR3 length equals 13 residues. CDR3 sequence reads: CASSANSNQPQHF. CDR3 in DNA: TGTGCCAGCAGCGCGAATAGCAATCAGCCCCAGCATTTT.

CDR3 sequence (DNA): TGCGCCAGCAGCTGTCATGACGGGGGCAATGAGCAGTTCTTC. Amino acid sequence: CASSCHDGGNEQFF. The chain couples TRBV4-1 to TRBJ2-1; a possible D gene is TRBD2 (6 bases). The V gene lost 5 bases and the J gene lost 6 bases, with 14 bases spanning the gap. This CDR3 is built from 14 residues. Germline CDR1 reads MGHRA; CDR2 reads YSYEKL.

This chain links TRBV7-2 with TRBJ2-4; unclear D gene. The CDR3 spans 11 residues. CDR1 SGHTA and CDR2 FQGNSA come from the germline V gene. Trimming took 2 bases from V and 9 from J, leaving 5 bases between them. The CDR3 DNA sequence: TGTGCCAGCAGCTTAAACGGCATTCAGTACTTC. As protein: CASSLNGIQYF.

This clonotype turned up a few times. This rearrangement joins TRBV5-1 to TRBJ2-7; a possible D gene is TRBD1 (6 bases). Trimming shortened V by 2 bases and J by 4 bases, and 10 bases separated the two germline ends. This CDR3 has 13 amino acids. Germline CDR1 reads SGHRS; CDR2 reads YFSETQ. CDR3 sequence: CASSFEGDYEQYF. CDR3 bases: TGCGCCAGCAGCTTTGAGGGGGATTACGAGCAGTACTTC.

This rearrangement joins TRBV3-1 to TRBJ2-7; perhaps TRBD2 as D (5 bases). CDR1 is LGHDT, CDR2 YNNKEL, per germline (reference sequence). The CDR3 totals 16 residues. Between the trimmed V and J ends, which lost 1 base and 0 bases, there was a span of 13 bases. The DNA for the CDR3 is TGTGCCAGCAGCCAAGGATCGGGGTGGAGCTCCTACGAGCAGTACTTC. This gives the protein CASSQGSGWSSYEQYF.

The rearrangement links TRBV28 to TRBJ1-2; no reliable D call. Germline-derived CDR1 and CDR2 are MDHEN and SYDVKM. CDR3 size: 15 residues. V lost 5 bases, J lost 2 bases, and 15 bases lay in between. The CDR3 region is CASSPPVVVNYGYTF. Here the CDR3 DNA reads TGTGCCAGCAGTCCCCCGGTGGTGGTAAACTATGGCTACACCTTC.

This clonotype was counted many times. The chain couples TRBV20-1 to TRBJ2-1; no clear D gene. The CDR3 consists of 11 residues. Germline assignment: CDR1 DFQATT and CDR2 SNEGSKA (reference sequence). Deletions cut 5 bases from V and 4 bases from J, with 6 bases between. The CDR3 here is CSAPAYNEQFF. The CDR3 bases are TGCAGTGCTCCCGCTTACAATGAGCAGTTCTTC.

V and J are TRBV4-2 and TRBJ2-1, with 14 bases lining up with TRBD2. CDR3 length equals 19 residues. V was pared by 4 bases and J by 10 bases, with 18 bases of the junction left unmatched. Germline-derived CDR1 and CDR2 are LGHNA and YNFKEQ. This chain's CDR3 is CASSPRGTSGSFLGWEQFF. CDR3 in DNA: TGTGCCAGCAGCCCGCGGGGGACTAGCGGGAGTTTTTTGGGCTGGGAGCAGTTCTTC.

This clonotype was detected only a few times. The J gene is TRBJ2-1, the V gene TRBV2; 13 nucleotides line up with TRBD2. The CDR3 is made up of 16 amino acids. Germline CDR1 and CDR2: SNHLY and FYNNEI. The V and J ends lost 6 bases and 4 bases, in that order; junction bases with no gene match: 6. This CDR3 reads CASSDTTSGRYNEQFF. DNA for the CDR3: TGTGCCAGCAGCGATACGACTAGCGGGAGGTACAATGAGCAGTTCTTC.

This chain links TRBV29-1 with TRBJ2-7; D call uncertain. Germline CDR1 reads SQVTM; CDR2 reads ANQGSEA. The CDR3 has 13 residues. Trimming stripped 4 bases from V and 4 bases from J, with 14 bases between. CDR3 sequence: CSVVAPFNYEQYF. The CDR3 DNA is TGCAGCGTTGTTGCTCCGTTTAATTACGAGCAGTACTTC.

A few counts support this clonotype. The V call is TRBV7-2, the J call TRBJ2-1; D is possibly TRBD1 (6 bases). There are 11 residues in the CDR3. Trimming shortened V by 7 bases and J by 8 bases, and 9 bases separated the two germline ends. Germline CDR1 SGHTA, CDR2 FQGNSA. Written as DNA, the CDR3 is TGTGCCAGCAAACAGGGTCATGAGCAGTTCTTC. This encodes CASKQGHEQFF.

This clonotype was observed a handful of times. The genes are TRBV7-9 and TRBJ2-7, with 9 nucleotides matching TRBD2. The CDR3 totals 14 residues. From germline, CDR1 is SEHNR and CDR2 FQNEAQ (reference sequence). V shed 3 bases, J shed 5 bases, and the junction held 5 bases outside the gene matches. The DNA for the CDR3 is TGTGCCAGCAGCTTGCTAGCGGGAAGACACGAGCAGTACTTC. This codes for CASSLLAGRHEQYF.

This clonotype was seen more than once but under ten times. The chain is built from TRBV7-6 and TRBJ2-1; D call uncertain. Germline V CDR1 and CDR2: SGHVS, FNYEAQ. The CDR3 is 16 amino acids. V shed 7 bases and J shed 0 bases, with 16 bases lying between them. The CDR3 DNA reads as TGTGCCAGCACCTTTACCGACGGCAGCTCCTACAATGAGCAGTTCTTC. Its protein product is CASTFTDGSSYNEQFF.

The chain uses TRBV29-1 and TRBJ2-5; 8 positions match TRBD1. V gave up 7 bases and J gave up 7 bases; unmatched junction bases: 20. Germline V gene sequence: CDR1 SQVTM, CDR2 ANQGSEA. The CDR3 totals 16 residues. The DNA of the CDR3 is TGCAGCGCCCGTCCCGGGACAGGCTATGTGTCAGGGACCCAGTACTTC. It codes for CSARPGTGYVSGTQYF.

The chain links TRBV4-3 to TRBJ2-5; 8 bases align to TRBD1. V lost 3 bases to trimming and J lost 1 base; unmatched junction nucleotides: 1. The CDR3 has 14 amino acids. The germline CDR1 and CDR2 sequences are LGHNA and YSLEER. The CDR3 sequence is CASSQTGVQETQYF. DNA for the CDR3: TGCGCCAGCAGCCAGACAGGGGTCCAAGAGACCCAGTACTTC.

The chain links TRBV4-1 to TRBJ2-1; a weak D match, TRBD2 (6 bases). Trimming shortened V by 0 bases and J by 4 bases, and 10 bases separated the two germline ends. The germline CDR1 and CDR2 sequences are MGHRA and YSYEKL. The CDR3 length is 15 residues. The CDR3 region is CASSQEGDSYNEQFF. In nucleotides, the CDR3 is TGCGCCAGCAGCCAAGAAGGGGACTCTTACAATGAGCAGTTCTTC.

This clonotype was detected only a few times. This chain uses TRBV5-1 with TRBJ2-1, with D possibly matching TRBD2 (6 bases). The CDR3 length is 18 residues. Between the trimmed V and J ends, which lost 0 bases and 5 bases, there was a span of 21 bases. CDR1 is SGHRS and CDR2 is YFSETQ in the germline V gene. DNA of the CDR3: TGCGCCAGCAGCTTGGTGGTAGCGGCCGTTCTTCCCGACAATGAGCAGTTCTTC. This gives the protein CASSLVVAAVLPDNEQFF.

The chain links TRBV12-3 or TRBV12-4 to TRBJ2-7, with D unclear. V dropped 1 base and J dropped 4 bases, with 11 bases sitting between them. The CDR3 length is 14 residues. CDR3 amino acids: CASSLGQTLYEQYF. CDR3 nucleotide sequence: TGTGCCAGCAGTTTAGGCCAGACACTTTACGAGCAGTACTTC.